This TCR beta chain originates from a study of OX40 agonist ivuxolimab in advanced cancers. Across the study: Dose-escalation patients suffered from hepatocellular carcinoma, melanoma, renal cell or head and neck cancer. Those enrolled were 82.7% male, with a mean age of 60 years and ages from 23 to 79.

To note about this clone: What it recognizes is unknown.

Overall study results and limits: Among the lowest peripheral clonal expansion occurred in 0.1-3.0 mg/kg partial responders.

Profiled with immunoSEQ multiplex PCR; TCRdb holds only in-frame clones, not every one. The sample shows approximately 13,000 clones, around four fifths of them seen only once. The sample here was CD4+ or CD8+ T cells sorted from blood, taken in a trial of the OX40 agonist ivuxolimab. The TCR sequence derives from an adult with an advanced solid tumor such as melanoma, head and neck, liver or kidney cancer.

Here the CDR3 DNA reads TGTGCCAGCAGCCCGACGGGACAGGGTGTGGGGGCCAACGTCCTGACTTTC. This codes for CASSPTGQGVGANVLTF. J is TRBJ2-6 and V is TRBV7-8; 9 positions match TRBD1. The CDR3 extends over 17 amino acids. The ends lost 5 bases at V and 4 bases at J; junction bases unmatched: 9. Germline CDR1 and CDR2: SGHVS and FQNEAQ.